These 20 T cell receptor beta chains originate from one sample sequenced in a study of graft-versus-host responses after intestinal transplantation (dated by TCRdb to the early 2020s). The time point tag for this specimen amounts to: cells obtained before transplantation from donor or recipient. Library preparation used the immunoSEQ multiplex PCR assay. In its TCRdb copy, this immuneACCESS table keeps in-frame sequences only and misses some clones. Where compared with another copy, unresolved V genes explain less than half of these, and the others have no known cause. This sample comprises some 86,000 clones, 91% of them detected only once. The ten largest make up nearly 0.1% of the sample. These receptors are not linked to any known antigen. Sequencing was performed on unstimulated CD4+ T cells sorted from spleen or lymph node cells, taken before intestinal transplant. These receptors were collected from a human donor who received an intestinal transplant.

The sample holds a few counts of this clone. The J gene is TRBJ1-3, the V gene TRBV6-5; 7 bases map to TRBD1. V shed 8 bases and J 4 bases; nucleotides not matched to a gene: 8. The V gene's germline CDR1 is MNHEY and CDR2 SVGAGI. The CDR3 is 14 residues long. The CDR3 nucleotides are TGTGCCAGCTCCCCCCTGGGACAGGGAAACACCATATATTTT. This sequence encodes CASSPLGQGNTIYF.

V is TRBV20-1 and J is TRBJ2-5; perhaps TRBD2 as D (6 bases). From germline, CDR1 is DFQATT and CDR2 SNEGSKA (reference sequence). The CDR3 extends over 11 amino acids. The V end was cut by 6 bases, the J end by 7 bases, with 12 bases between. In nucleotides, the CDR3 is TGCAGTGCCGACCGGGGAGGGACCCAGTACTTC. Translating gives CSADRGGTQYF.

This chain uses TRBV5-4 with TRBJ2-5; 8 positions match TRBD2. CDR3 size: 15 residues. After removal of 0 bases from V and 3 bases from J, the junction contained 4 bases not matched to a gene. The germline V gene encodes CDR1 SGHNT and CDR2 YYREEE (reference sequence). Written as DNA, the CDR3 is TGTGCCAGCAGCTTGGTGGGTAGCGGGGAAGAGACCCAGTACTTC. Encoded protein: CASSLVGSGEETQYF.

The CDR3 loop reads CASSLGYNEQFF. CDR3 coding DNA: TGTGCCAGCTCACTCGGCTACAATGAGCAGTTCTTC. The chain recombines TRBV2 with TRBJ2-1; D not resolved. The germline gives CDR1 SNHLY, CDR2 FYNNEI. V shed 8 bases and J shed 3 bases, with 8 bases lying between them. The CDR3 has 12 residues.

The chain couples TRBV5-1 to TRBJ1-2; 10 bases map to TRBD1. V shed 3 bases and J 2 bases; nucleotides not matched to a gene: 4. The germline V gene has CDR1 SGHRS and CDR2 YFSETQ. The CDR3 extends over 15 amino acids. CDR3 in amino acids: CASSYRTGGNYGYTF. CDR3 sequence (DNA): TGCGCCAGCAGCTACAGGACAGGGGGAAACTATGGCTACACCTTC.

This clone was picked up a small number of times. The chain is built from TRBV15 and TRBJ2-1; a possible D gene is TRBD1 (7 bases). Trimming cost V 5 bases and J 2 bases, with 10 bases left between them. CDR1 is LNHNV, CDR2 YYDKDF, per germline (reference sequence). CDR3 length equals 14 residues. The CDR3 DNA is TGTGCCACCAGCCCAGGGGGGACCTACAATGAGCAGTTCTTC. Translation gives CATSPGGTYNEQFF.

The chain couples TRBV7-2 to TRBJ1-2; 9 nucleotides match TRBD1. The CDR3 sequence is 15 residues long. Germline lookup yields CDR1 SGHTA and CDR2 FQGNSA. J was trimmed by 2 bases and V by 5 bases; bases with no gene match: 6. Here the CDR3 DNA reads TGTGCCAGCAGCGAAGACAGGGGGAAAAACTATGGCTACACCTTC. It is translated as CASSEDRGKNYGYTF.

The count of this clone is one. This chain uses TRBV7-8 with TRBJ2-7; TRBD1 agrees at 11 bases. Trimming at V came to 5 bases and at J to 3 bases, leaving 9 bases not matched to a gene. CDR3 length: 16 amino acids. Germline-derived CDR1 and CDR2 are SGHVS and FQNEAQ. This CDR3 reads CASSTAGTGGVYEQYF. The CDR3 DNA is TGTGCCAGCAGCACGGCCGGGACAGGGGGGGTCTACGAGCAGTACTTC.

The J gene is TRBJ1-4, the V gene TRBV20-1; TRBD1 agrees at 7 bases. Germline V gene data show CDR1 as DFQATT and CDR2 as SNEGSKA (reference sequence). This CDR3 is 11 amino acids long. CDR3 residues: CSGQENEKLFF. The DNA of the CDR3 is TGCAGCGGACAGGAGAATGAAAAACTGTTTTTT.

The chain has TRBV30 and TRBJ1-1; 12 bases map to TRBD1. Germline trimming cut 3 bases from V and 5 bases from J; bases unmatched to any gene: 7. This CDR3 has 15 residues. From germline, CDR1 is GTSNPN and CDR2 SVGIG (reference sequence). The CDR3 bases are TGTGCCTGGAGCCCTCGGGACAGGGGGCCAACTGAAGCTTTCTTT. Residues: CAWSPRDRGPTEAFF.

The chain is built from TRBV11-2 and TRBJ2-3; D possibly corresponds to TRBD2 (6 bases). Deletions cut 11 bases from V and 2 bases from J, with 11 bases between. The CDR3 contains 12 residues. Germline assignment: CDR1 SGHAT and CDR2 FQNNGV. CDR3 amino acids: CAPRGNTDTQYF. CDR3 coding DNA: TGTGCCCCACGGGGGAACACAGATACGCAGTATTTT.

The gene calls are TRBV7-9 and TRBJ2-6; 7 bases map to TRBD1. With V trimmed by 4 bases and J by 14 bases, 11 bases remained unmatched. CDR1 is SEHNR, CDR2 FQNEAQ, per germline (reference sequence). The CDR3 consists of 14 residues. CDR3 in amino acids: CASSSLGQSPLLTF. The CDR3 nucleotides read TGTGCCAGCAGCTCCCTGGGACAGAGTCCGCTCCTGACTTTC.

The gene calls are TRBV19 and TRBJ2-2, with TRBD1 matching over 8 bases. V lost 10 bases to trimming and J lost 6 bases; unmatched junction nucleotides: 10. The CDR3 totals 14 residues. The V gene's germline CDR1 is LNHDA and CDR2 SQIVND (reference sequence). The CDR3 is CATPKTGVPGELFF. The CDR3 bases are TGTGCCACCCCTAAGACAGGGGTTCCCGGGGAGCTGTTTTTT.

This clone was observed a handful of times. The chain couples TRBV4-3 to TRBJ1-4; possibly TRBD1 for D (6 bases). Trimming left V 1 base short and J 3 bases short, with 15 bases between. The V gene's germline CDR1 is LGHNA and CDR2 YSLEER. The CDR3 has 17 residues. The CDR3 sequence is CASSQGTRGFANEKLFF. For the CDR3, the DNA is TGCGCCAGCAGCCAAGGCACCAGGGGATTCGCTAATGAAAAACTGTTTTTT.

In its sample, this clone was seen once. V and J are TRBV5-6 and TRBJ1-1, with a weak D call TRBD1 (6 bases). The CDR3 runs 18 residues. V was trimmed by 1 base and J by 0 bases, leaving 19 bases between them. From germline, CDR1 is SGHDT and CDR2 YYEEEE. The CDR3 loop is CASSLRTAKFILNTEAFF. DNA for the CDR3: TGTGCCAGCAGCTTGCGGACAGCCAAATTTATTTTGAACACTGAAGCTTTCTTT.

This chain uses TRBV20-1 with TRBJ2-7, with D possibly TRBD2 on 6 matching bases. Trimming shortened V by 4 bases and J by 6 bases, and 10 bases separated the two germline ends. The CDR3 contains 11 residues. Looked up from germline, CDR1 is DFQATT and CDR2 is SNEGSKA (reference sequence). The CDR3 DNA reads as TGCAGTGCTACCACCGGGGGCGAGCAGTACTTC. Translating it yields CSATTGGEQYF.

CDR3 loop: CASSHGLAGNTGELFF. CDR3 nucleotides: TGTGCCAGCAGCCACGGACTAGCGGGAAACACCGGGGAGCTGTTTTTT. The chain joins TRBV7-9 to TRBJ2-2; 12 bases fit TRBD2. This CDR3 comprises 16 residues. With V trimmed by 5 bases and J by 2 bases, 3 bases remained unmatched. CDR1 and CDR2 (germline): SEHNR, FQNEAQ (reference sequence).

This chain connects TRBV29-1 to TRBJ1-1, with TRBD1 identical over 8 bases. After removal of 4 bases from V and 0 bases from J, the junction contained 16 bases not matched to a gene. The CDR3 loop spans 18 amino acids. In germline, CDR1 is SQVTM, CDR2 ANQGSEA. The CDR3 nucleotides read TGCAGCGTTGTTCGAGGGACCCGGGACAGGATATTGAACACTGAAGCTTTCTTT. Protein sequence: CSVVRGTRDRILNTEAFF.

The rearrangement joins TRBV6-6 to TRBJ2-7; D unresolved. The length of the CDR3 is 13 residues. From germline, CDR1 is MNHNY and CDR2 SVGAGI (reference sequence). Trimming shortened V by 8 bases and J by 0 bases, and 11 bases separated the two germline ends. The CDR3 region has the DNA TGTGCCAGCGGGCAGGTGAGCTCCTACGAGCAGTACTTC. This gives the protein CASGQVSSYEQYF.

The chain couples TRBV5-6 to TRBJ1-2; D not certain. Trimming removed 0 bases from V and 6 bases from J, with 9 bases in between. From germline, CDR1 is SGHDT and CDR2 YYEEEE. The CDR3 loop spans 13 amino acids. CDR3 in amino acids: CASSLVTVDGYTF. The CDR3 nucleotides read TGTGCCAGCAGCTTGGTAACAGTAGATGGCTACACCTTC.